These 21 T cell receptor beta chains originate from one sample sequenced in a study of Ad26.COV2.S vaccination and SARS-CoV-2 variants. Repertoires were generated with immunoSEQ multiplex PCR, while TCRdb's copy carries only in-frame clones and drops some. The sample lists around 300,000 clones, about 88% occurring once. Treatment: 19 received Ad26.COV2.S at low or high dose, single or two shots; 5 received placebo; per-sample allocation not given. Material that was analyzed had been drawn on day 63 after the first vaccine or placebo injection. Sequenced material: peripheral blood, taken in a trial of Ad26.COV2.S vaccine versus placebo. Receptors originate from a person between 18 and 65 years old who received the Ad26.COV2.S COVID-19 vaccine or a placebo.

This clone came up once. The chain combines TRBV5-4 with TRBJ1-2; D remains unclear. CDR3 length: 12 amino acids. Trimming pared 4 bases from V and 8 bases from J, leaving 12 bases between. In germline, CDR1 is SGHNT, CDR2 YYREEE (reference sequence). CDR3 in amino acids: CASSSTVRGYTF. CDR3 DNA sequence: TGTGCCAGCAGCAGTACAGTGAGGGGCTACACCTTC.

The rearrangement links TRBV11-3 to TRBJ2-3; D is undetermined. This CDR3 comprises 14 residues. Trimming shortened V by 5 bases and J by 2 bases, and 11 bases separated the two germline ends. Germline V gene data show CDR1 as SGHNT and CDR2 as YENEEA. This chain's CDR3 is CASSPSRNTDTQYF. The CDR3 DNA is TGTGCCAGCAGCCCCAGCAGGAACACAGATACGCAGTATTTT.

The chain joins TRBV10-3 to TRBJ1-1; no reliable D call. The germline gives CDR1 ENHRY, CDR2 SYGVKD. The CDR3 consists of 12 residues. V was trimmed by 6 bases and J by 4 bases, leaving 9 bases between them. The CDR3 sequence: CAIRRESTEAFF. The CDR3 DNA sequence: TGTGCCATCAGGAGAGAAAGCACTGAAGCTTTCTTT.

The rearrangement links TRBV2 to TRBJ1-1, with TRBD1 matching 7 bases. Losses at the gene ends were 2 bases for V and 0 bases for J; bases not matched to a gene: 3. CDR1 is SNHLY and CDR2 is FYNNEI in the germline V gene. There are 15 residues in the CDR3. CDR3 DNA: TGTGCCAGCAGTGAACGACAGGGAATGAACACTGAAGCTTTCTTT. Its protein product is CASSERQGMNTEAFF. Together with reference TRBV2 and TRBJ1-1, the CDR3 gives the full variable domain: EPEVTQTPSHQVTQMGQEVILRCVPISNHLYFYWYRQILGQKVEFLVSFYNNEISEKSEIFDDQFSVERPDGSNFTLKIRSTKLEDSAMYFCASSERQGMNTEAFFGQGTRLTVV.

This chain links TRBV27 with TRBJ2-6; a possible D gene is TRBD1 (5 bases). CDR1 and CDR2 (germline): MNHEY, SMNVEV (reference sequence). This CDR3 is 15 amino acids long. Trimming pared 5 bases from V and 1 base from J, leaving 9 bases between. CDR3 in DNA: TGTGCCAGCAGTCCCACAGGATCTGGGGCCAACGTCCTGACTTTC. This translates into CASSPTGSGANVLTF.

This clone has only a few counts. V gene TRBV5-5 combines with J gene TRBJ1-6, with D hard to call. The CDR3 length is 14 residues. The V end was cut by 0 bases, the J end by 5 bases, with 6 bases between. The germline V gene has CDR1 SGHKS and CDR2 YYEKEE (reference sequence). CDR3 in amino acids: CASSLDIHNSPLHF. The CDR3, as DNA: TGTGCCAGCAGCTTGGACATCCATAATTCACCCCTCCACTTT.

This chain links TRBV29-1 with TRBJ1-2, with D perhaps matching TRBD1 (5 bases). Germline V gene data show CDR1 as SQVTM and CDR2 as ANQGSEA. Trimming removed 6 bases from V and 14 bases from J, with 19 bases in between. This CDR3 is built from 11 residues. CDR3 in DNA: TGCAGCGTGGGGACCAAGGGTACTCCAACCTTC. Translated, it gives CSVGTKGTPTF. Based on the CDR3 plus reference TRBV29-1 and TRBJ1-2, the full variable domain is SAVISQKPSRDICQRGTSLTIQCQVDSQVTMMFWYRQQPGQSLTLIATANQGSEATYESGFVIDKFPISRPNLTFSTLTVSNMSPEDSSIYLCSVGTKGTPTFGSGTRLTVV.

The J gene is TRBJ2-3, the V gene TRBV10-3; no clear D. Trimming took off 2 bases at V and 2 bases at J, with 5 bases between the two ends. The CDR3 has 13 amino acids. The V gene's germline CDR1 is ENHRY and CDR2 SYGVKD. CDR3 DNA sequence: TGTGCCATCAGTGAGGGCCCCACAGATACGCAGTATTTT. Its translation: CAISEGPTDTQYF.

The chain combines TRBV25-1 with TRBJ2-1; no clear D gene. Germline CDR1 is MGHDK and CDR2 is SYGVNS. CDR3 length equals 17 residues. V was clipped by 1 base and J by 0 bases, with 13 bases between them. The CDR3 spells CASSESLRVSSYNEQFF. The DNA for the CDR3 is TGTGCCAGCAGTGAATCACTAAGGGTTAGCTCCTACAATGAGCAGTTCTTC.

This chain uses TRBV19 with TRBJ1-5; D is possibly TRBD1 (6 bases). CDR1 LNHDA and CDR2 SQIVND come from the germline V gene (reference sequence). CDR3 size: 18 residues. Trimming shortened V by 5 bases and J by 4 bases, and 24 bases separated the two germline ends. CDR3 region: CASSSYAGAGGTNQPQHF. The DNA of the CDR3 is TGTGCCAGTAGTTCCTACGCGGGGGCGGGGGGAACTAATCAGCCCCAGCATTTT.

This clone was found once. The V and J genes are TRBV7-2 and TRBJ2-1, with 7 bases that match TRBD1. This CDR3 has 13 residues. The germline V gene has CDR1 SGHTA and CDR2 FQGNSA. Trimming removed 5 bases from V and 6 bases from J; junction bases left unmatched: 4. CDR3 loop: CASSTGTVNEQFF. As DNA, the CDR3 is TGTGCCAGCAGCACCGGGACAGTCAATGAGCAGTTCTTC.

The chain employs TRBV9 and TRBJ1-6; D unresolved. The V and J ends lost 2 bases and 7 bases respectively, with 7 bases between them. CDR3 size: 13 residues. Germline V gene lookup returns CDR1 SGDLS and CDR2 YYNGEE. CDR3 DNA sequence: TGTGCCAGCAGCGTTCAATGGAATTCACCCCTCCACTTT. Protein product: CASSVQWNSPLHF.

The rearrangement uses TRBV7-6 and TRBJ2-7; D is ambiguous. The length of the CDR3 is 15 residues. The V gene's germline CDR1 is SGHVS and CDR2 FNYEAQ. Trimming cost V 4 bases and J 7 bases, with 20 bases left between them. CDR3 sequence reads: CASSYDINSPWEQYF. The CDR3 DNA is TGTGCCAGCAGCTATGACATAAACTCCCCTTGGGAGCAGTACTTC.

The CDR3 DNA reads TGTGCCAGCAGCCAAGTTCGGTCCGGGGAGCTGTTTTTT. Translating it yields CASSQVRSGELFF. The chain carries TRBV3-1 (or the pseudogene TRBV3-2) and TRBJ2-2; D is undetermined. The CDR3 is 13 residues long. With 1 base removed from V and 6 bases from J, the gap between germline ends came to 6 bases. CDR1 and CDR2 (germline): LGHDT, YNNKEL (reference sequence).

The chain combines TRBV28 with TRBJ2-3; D remains ambiguous. V was pared by 6 bases and J by 8 bases, with 15 bases between. The CDR3 extends over 13 amino acids. Germline CDR1 reads MDHEN; CDR2 reads SYDVKM. CDR3 nucleotide sequence: TGTGCCAGCAGCCCACCCTCCGTGGTTACGCAGTATTTT. Its translation is CASSPPSVVTQYF.

The chain employs TRBV6-5 and TRBJ2-7; perhaps D is TRBD1 or TRBD2 (5 bases each). CDR1 is MNHEY and CDR2 is SVGAGI in the germline V gene. The CDR3 is 11 residues long. V was trimmed by 7 bases and J by 10 bases, leaving 14 bases between them. This CDR3 reads CASKRQGDQYF. In DNA, the CDR3 is TGTGCCAGCAAACGGCAGGGAGACCAGTACTTC.

CDR3 residues: CASSRAGQYSGNTIYF. The CDR3 coding sequence is TGTGCCAGCAGTCGAGCGGGACAGTACTCTGGAAACACCATATATTTT. The gene calls are TRBV7-9 and TRBJ1-3, with 7 bases aligning to TRBD1. Germline CDR1 and CDR2: SEHNR and FQNEAQ (reference sequence). V shed 6 bases, J shed 0 bases, and the junction held 8 bases outside the gene matches. The CDR3 is 16 residues long.

Only one count was recorded for this clone. DNA for the CDR3: TGTGCCAGCAGCTGGGGTTCAGCGGGAGGGAGAGAGACCCAGTACTTC. Its protein product is CASSWGSAGGRETQYF. The chain combines TRBV7-3 with TRBJ2-5, with TRBD2 matching over 10 bases. CDR1 and CDR2 (germline): SGHTA, FQGTGA. V shed 4 bases, J shed 4 bases, and the junction held 9 bases outside the gene matches. This CDR3 is 16 amino acids long.

The chain employs TRBV6-5 and TRBJ1-1; 9 positions agree with TRBD1. CDR1 is MNHEY, CDR2 SVGAGI, per germline. The junction had 6 bases not matched to a gene; V was cut back by 6 bases and J by 4 bases. The CDR3 consists of 14 residues. The CDR3 nucleotides read TGTGCCAGCAGAAAAGACAGGGGGGGCACTGAAGCTTTCTTT. Translation: CASRKDRGGTEAFF.

This rearrangement joins TRBV18 to TRBJ2-4, with D hard to call. Per the germline V gene, CDR1 is KGHSH and CDR2 is LQKENI. CDR3 size: 17 residues. V was pared by 1 base and J by 0 bases, with 13 bases between. The DNA for the CDR3 is TGTGCCAGCTCACCACTTCGGACCCTGGAAGCCAAAAACATTCAGTACTTC. It is translated as CASSPLRTLEAKNIQYF.

This chain joins TRBV10-1 and TRBJ2-7, with TRBD1 identical over 7 bases. This CDR3 is 13 amino acids long. The germline V gene has CDR1 WNHNN and CDR2 SYGVQD (reference sequence). J was trimmed by 6 bases and V by 2 bases; bases with no gene match: 4. The CDR3 region is CASSEEGAGEQYF. CDR3 sequence (DNA): TGCGCCAGCAGTGAGGAGGGGGCGGGCGAGCAGTACTTC.